This T cell receptor beta chain was sequenced for a study of cytomegalovirus exposure and HLA in healthy donors. Whole-study results and caveats: Prior analysis indicated that the majority of TCR beta V segments exhibited productivity approximately 87% or approximately 30% of the time. Later, an analysis showed that TCR beta chains associated with HLA were more clonally expanded than others that were equally common. TCR beta V- and J-gene trimming, according to a later analysis, was linked to a missense DCLRE1C variant.

As concerns this clone: Its specificity is not known.

The PCR ran on 60 Vbeta and 13 Jbeta primers. As handled by the study authors: Some 11 million of the 80 million or so unique TCR beta chains counted in a later analysis were shared. TCRdb's table, derived via immunoSEQ multiplex PCR, lists solely in-frame clones and lacks some. That table gives V, J and clone size, and the DNA gave D and trimming. The repertoire holds approximately 120,000 clones, with approximately 76% as singletons. What was sequenced was PBMCs. The clonotype originates from a woman aged 45-65 years in good health and CMV-seropositive.

CDR3 protein: CASSLGFSGRVTDTQYF. In DNA, the CDR3 is TGTGCCAGCAGCTTAGGCTTTAGCGGGAGGGTCACAGATACGCAGTATTTT. This chain connects TRBV13 to TRBJ2-3; TRBD2 matches 11 bases. Germline V gene lookup returns CDR1 PRHDT and CDR2 FYEKMQ (reference sequence). Unmatched junction bases numbered 4, after V lost 0 bases and J lost 2 bases. This CDR3 is 17 amino acids long.